This T cell receptor (beta chain) was documented in a study of CD8 T cells in ankylosing spondylitis. The table lists this clonotype with many counts. Its antigen remains unidentified. Findings and limits, study-wide: Past studies reported some motif variants in reactive arthritis synovial fluid and blood. For ankylosing spondylitis blood, a TCR beta motif of fewer than 10 highly homologous variants appeared characteristic.

TCRdb re-analysed the 5' RACE reads in MiXCR, keeping a single row per CDR3 protein. The table has hundreds of thousands of distinct CDR3 sequences, roughly 10% seen once; the top ten hold around 0.51%. Per germline, CDR1 SGHTA and CDR2 FQGNSA. The germline V and J ends were trimmed by 4 bases and 2 bases, with 6 bases remaining between them. The CDR3 is made up of 14 amino acids. The V call is TRBV7-2, the J call TRBJ1-6; unclear D gene. Sample: blood, either unsorted or a sorted T cell fraction (not recorded which). The receptor was derived from a male donor with ankylosing spondylitis. The CDR3 nucleotides are TGTGCCAGCAGCTATGCCCCCTATAATTCACCCCTCCACTTT. Amino acid sequence: CASSYAPYNSPLHF.